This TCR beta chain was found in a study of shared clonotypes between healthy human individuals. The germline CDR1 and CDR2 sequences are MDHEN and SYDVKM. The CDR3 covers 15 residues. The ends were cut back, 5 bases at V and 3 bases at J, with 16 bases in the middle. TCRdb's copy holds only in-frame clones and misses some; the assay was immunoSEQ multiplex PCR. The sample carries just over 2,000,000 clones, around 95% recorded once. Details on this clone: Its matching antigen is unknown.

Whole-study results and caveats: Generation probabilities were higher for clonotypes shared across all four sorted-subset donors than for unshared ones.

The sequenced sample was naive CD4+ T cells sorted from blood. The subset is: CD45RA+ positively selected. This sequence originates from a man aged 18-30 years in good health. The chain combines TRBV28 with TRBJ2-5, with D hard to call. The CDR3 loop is CASSRLGALEETQYF. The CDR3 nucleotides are TGTGCCAGCAGTAGGTTGGGTGCTTTGGAAGAGACCCAGTACTTC.